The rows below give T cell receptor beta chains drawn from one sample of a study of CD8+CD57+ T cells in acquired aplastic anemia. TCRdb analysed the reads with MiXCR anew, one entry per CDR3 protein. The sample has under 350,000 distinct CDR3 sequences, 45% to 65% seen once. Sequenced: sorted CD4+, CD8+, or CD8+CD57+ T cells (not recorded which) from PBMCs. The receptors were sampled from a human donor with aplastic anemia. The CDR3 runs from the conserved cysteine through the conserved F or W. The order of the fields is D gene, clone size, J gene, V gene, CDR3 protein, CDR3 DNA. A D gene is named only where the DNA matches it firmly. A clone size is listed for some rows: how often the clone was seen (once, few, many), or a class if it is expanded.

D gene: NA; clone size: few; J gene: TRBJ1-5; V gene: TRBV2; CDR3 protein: CASSIESQPQHF; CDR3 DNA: TGTGCCAGCAGTATAGAGTCCCAGCCCCAGCATTTT
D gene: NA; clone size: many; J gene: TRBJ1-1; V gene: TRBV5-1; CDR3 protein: CASSLGQMNTEAFF; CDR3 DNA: TGTGCCAGCAGTTTAGGACAGATGAACACTGAAGCTTTCTTT
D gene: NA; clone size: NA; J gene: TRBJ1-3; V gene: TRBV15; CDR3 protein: CATSSGTTGNTIYF; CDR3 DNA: TGTGCCACCAGCAGTGGGACAACTGGAAACACCATATATTTT
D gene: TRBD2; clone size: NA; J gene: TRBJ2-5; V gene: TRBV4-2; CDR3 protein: CASSQEGGASGSWETQYF; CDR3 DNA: TGTGCCAGCAGCCAAGAGGGGGGTGCTAGCGGGAGTTGGGAGACCCAGTACTTC
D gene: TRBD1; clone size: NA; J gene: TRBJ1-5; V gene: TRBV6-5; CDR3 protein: CASSYAGQGPNQPQHF; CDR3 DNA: TGTGCCAGCAGTTACGCGGGACAGGGCCCCAATCAGCCCCAGCATTTT
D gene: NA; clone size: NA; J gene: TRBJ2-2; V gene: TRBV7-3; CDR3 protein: CASSDAGTSTGELFF; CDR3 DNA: TGTGCCAGCAGCGATGCCGGTACTAGCACCGGGGAGCTGTTTTTT
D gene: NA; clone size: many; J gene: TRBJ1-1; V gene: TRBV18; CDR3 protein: CASSPPLSGTEAFF; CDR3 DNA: TGTGCCAGCTCACCACCTCTCTCTGGCACTGAAGCTTTCTTT
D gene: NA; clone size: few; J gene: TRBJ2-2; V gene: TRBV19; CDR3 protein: CASSIGGSGELFF; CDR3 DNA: TGTGCCAGTAGTATAGGAGGGTCCGGGGAGCTGTTTTTT
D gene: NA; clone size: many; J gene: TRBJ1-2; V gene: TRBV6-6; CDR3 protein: CATQGGNYGYTF; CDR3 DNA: TGTGCCACACAGGGCGGGAACTATGGCTACACCTTC
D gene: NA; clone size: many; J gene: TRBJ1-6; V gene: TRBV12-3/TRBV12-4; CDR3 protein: CASSQGQNSPLHF; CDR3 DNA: TGTGCCAGCAGCCAAGGACAGAATTCACCCCTCCACTTT
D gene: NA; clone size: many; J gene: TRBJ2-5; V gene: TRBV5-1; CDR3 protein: CASSPTRPDQETQYF; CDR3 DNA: TGCGCCAGCAGCCCGACACGTCCCGACCAAGAGACCCAGTACTTC
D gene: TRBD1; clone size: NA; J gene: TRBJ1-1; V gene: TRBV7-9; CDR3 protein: CASSLRTGDTEAFF; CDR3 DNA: TGTGCCAGCAGCCTACGGACAGGGGACACTGAAGCTTTCTTT
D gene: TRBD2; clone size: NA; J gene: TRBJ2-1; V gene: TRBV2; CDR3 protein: CASSITSGGHEQFF; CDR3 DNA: TGTGCCAGCAGTATCACTAGCGGGGGCCATGAGCAGTTCTTC
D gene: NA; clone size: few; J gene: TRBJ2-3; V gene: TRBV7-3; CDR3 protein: CASSQGQLSTDTQYF; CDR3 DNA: TGTGCCAGCAGCCAAGGCCAGCTGAGCACAGATACGCAGTATTTT
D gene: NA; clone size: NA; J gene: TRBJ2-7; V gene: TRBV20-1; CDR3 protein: CSASRGHIYEQYF; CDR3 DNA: TGCAGTGCTAGCAGGGGACACATCTACGAGCAGTACTTC
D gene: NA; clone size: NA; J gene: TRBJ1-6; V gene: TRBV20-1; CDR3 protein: CSARDVGVGSSPLHF; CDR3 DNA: TGCAGTGCTAGAGATGTAGGGGTCGGATCATCACCCCTCCACTTT
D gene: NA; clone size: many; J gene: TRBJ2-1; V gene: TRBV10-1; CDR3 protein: CASSEGGGNEQFF; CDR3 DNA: TGCGCCAGCAGTGAGGGGGGCGGCAATGAGCAGTTCTTC
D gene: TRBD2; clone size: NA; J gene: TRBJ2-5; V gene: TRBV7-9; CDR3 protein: CASSLGGSGPGETQYF; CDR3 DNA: TGTGCCAGCAGCTTAGGAGGTAGCGGGCCGGGTGAGACCCAGTACTTC
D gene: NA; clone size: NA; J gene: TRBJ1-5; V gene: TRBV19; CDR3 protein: CASSLREDQPQHF; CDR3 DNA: TGTGCCAGTAGCCTTAGGGAGGATCAGCCCCAGCATTTT
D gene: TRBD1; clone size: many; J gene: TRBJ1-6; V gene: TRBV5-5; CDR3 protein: CASSLELTGSNSPLHF; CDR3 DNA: TGTGCCAGCAGCTTGGAGTTGACAGGGAGTAATTCACCCCTCCACTTT
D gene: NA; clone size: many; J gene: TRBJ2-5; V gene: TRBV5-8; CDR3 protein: CASSYEQETQYF; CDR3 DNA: TGTGCCAGCAGCTACGAACAAGAGACCCAGTACTTC
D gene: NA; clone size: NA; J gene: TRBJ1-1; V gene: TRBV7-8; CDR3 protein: CASSLGSHEAFF; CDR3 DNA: TGTGCCAGCAGCTTGGGGTCACATGAAGCTTTCTTT
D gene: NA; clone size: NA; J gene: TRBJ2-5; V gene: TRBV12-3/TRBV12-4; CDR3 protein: CASRNRETQYF; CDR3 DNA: TGTGCCAGCAGAAACAGGGAGACCCAGTACTTC
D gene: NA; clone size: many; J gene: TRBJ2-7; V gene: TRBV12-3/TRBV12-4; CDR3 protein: CASSSGPRTTRPYEQYF; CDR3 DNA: TGTGCCAGCAGTTCAGGTCCTCGGACTACTCGTCCCTACGAGCAGTACTTC
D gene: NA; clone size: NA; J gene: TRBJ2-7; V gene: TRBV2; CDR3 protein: CASSATYEQYF; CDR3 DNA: TGTGCCAGCAGTGCCACCTACGAGCAGTACTTC
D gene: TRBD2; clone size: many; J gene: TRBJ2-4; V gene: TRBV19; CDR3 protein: CASSPQGGTKNIQYF; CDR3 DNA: TGTGCCAGTAGTCCCCAGGGAGGGACCAAAAACATTCAGTACTTC
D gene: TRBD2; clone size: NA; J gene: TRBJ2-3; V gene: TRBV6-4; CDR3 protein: CASSDSGLAGNADTQYF; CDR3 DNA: TGTGCCAGCAGTGACTCGGGACTAGCGGGAAATGCAGATACGCAGTATTTT
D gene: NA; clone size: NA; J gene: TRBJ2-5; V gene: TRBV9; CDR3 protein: CASSVELAMETQYF; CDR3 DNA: TGTGCCAGCAGCGTAGAACTAGCTATGGAAACCCAGTACTTC
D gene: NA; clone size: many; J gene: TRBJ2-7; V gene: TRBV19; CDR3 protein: CASSISGADGSYEQYF; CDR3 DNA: TGTGCCAGTAGTATATCGGGGGCCGACGGTTCCTACGAGCAGTACTTC
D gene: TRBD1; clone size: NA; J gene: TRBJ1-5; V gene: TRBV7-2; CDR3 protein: CASSSGQGASISGNQPQHF; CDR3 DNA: TGTGCCAGCAGCTCCGGACAGGGGGCTAGTATATCGGGCAATCAGCCCCAGCATTTT
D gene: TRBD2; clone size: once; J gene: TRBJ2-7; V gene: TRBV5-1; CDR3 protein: CASSSGLAGDLNYYEQYF; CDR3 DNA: TGCGCCAGCAGCTCAGGACTAGCGGGGGACCTTAACTACTACGAGCAGTACTTC
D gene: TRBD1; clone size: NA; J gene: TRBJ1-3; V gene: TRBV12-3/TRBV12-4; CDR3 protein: CASTPTGGANTIYF; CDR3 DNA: TGTGCCAGCACCCCGACAGGGGGGGCAAACACCATATATTTT
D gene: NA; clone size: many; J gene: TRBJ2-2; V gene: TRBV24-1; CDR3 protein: CATSSGVPNTGELFF; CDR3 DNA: TGTGCCACGAGCTCAGGGGTCCCGAACACCGGGGAGCTGTTTTTT
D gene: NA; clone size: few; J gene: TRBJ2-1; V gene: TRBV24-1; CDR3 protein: CATSDLQTADEQFF; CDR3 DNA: TGTGCCACCAGTGATTTGCAGACTGCCGATGAGCAGTTCTTC
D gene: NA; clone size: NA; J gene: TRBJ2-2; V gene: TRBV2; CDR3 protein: CASGTGNTGELFF; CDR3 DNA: TGTGCCAGCGGGACGGGGAACACCGGGGAGCTGTTTTTT
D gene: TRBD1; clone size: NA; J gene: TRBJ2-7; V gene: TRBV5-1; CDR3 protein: CASSPGTAAHEQYF; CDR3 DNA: TGCGCCAGCAGCCCTGGGACAGCTGCTCACGAGCAGTACTTC
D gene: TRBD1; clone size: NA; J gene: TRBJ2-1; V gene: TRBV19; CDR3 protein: CASSTWTGENEQFF; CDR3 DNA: TGTGCCAGTAGTACGTGGACAGGGGAAAATGAGCAGTTCTTC
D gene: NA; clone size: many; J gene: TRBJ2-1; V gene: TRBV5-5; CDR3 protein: CASSLLAWADEQFF; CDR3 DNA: TGTGCCAGCAGCTTATTAGCTTGGGCCGATGAGCAGTTCTTC
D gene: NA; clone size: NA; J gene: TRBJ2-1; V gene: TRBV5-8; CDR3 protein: CASSPPGARGNEQFF; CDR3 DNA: TGTGCCAGCAGCCCCCCGGGGGCTAGAGGCAATGAGCAGTTCTTC
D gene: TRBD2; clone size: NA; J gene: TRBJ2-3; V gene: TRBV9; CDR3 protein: CASSVSGTITDTQYF; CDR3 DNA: TGTGCCAGCAGCGTCTCTGGGACTATCACAGATACGCAGTATTTT
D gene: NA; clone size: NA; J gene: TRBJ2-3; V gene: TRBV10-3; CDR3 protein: CASSYLNAGDPQYF; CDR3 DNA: TGTGCCAGCAGTTACCTAAATGCAGGGGATCCGCAGTATTTT
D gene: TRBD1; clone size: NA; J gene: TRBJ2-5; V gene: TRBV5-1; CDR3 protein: CASSWLTGIQETQYF; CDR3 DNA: TGCGCCAGCAGCTGGTTGACAGGGATCCAAGAGACCCAGTACTTC
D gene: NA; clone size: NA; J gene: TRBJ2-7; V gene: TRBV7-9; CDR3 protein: CASSPGGVGYEQYF; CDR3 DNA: TGTGCCAGCAGCCCAGGCGGGGTAGGCTACGAGCAGTACTTC
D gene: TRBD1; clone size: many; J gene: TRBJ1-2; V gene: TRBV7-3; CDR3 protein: CASSDNPGQGGIGYTF; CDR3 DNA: TGTGCCAGCAGCGATAACCCGGGACAGGGAGGGATTGGCTACACCTTC
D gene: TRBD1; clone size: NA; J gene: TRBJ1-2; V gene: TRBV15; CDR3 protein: CATSRGGGEQGTYGYTF; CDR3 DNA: TGTGCCACCAGCAGAGGCGGGGGCGAACAGGGGACGTATGGCTACACCTTC
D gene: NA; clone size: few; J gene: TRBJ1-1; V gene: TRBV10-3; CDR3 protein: CAISDRTGIGAEAFF; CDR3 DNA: TGTGCCATCAGTGATAGAACAGGGATCGGAGCTGAAGCTTTCTTT
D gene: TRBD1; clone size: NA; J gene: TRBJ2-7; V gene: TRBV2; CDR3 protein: CASSVEQGAGEQYF; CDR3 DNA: TGTGCCAGCAGTGTCGAGCAGGGGGCTGGCGAGCAGTACTTC
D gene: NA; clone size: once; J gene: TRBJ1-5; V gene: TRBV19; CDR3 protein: CASSTTGMRRGQPQHF; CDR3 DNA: TGTGCCAGTAGTACAACAGGGATGAGGAGGGGTCAGCCCCAGCATTTT
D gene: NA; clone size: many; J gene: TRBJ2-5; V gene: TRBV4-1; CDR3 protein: CASSQEGGVETQYF; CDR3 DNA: TGCGCCAGCAGCCAAGAAGGCGGGGTGGAGACCCAGTACTTC
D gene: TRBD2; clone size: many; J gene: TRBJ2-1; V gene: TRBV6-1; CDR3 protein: CASSDGTSGTYNEQFF; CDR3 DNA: TGTGCCAGCAGTGACGGGACTAGCGGGACCTACAATGAGCAGTTCTTC
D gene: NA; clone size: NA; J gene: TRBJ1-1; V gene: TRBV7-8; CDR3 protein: CASSLRRGGEAFF; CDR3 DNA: TGTGCCAGCAGCTTACGGCGGGGAGGAGAAGCTTTCTTT